This T cell receptor beta chain was found in a study of T-cell reconstitution after alpha-beta-depleted transplantation in children (dated by TCRdb to 2016 to 2018). Broadly, across the study: Using TCR repertoire profiling, the study followed T-cell immune reconstitution in a quantitative way in children after TCRalphabeta/CD19-depleted allogeneic hematopoietic cell transplantation.

The germline V gene gives CDR1 as MDHEN and CDR2 as SYDVKM. Spanning cysteine to phenylalanine, the CDR3 consists of 15 amino acids. The only DNA kept is the CDR3, 45 bases in frame from the first base. The germline V end is reduced by 2 bases and the J end by 3 bases; junction bases left unmatched: 5. This specimen's treatment or condition label, interpreted: allogeneic hematopoietic cell transplantation with graft depleted of TCRalphabeta T cells and CD19 B cells. The children who served as transplant recipients had been given grafts of TCRalphabeta/CD19-depleted allogeneic hematopoietic cells. As regards this clonotype: There is no known antigen for this receptor. Base qualities are not recorded, but no much larger clone differs from it by a single base.

To prepare the library, PCR was applied. TCRdb lists the instrument as Illumina HiSeq 2500. Molecular barcoding was employed in the preparation of TCR libraries, with unique molecular identifiers being used to normalize TCRbeta repertoire quantification. TCRdb passed the public sequencing reads through fastp at Q25 and MiXCR, retaining productive beta sequences. Records with the same CDR3 protein are collapsed into one entry carrying the most frequent genes and DNA. In this sample the table shows fewer than 550,000 distinct CDR3 sequences, about an eighth of which occur a single time. The top ten hold 12% to 15% of the sample. Study-wide findings and limitations: Over the following months the frequencies of hyperexpanded clones went down, and after one year T-cell counts and TCRbeta diversity were mostly credited to newly produced T cells. In some patients, the high TCRbeta diversity seen at day 60 was put down to recipient T cells and intrathymic progenitors that had survived conditioning. About two months after transplant, the apparently early recovery of alphabetaT-cell counts reportedly depended on just several hundred clones that had expanded rapidly and came from non-depleted graft cells.

The chain joins TRBV28 to TRBJ2-7; 9 nucleotides in the junction match TRBD1. This specimen was PBMCs, mostly from graft donor cells, taken 180 days after TCRalphabeta/CD19-depleted stem cell transplant. This receptor was taken from a female patient aged 2-10 years who had a stem cell transplant for aplastic anemia, so the T cells may come from the graft donor. The encoded CDR3 is CASSLMTGGNYEQYF. The DNA sequence is TGTGCCAGCAGTTTAATGACAGGGGGTAACTACGAGCAGTACTTC.